Presented here are 7 T cell receptor beta chains from one specimen sequenced in a study of Tregs in tolerant kidney transplant recipients. Sequenced by immunoSEQ multiplex PCR; TCRdb stores in-frame clones only, minus some. The table has 85,000 to 90,000 clones, 85% to 95% seen once; the top ten hold about 4.9%. The sample was CD8+ T cells from blood. Receptors originate from a human donor in good health.

The V gene is TRBV11-3, the J gene TRBJ2-3, with TRBD1 matching 10 bases. CDR3 length: 15 amino acids. V was pared by 5 bases and J by 3 bases, with 5 bases of the junction left unmatched. CDR1 and CDR2 (germline): SGHNT, YENEEA. Written as DNA, the CDR3 is TGTGCCAGCAGCCAGGGACAGGGGAGGACAGATACGCAGTATTTT. Amino acid sequence: CASSQGQGRTDTQYF.

V usage is TRBV4-1 and J usage is TRBJ2-3; 11 bases line up with TRBD2. This CDR3 is built from 17 residues. From germline, CDR1 is MGHRA and CDR2 YSYEKL. J gave up 0 bases and V 5 bases, and 7 bases lay outside the gene matches. Here the CDR3 DNA reads TGCGCCAGCAGCTCTAATCCTAGCGGGGGGAGCACAGATACGCAGTATTTT. Translation: CASSSNPSGGSTDTQYF.

This chain connects TRBV6-5 to TRBJ1-2; D is unclear. The V and J ends lost 2 bases and 0 bases respectively, with 7 bases between them. Germline CDR1 is MNHEY and CDR2 is SVGAGI. The CDR3 length is 14 residues. CDR3 in amino acids: CASSYNRANYGYTF. CDR3 in DNA: TGTGCCAGCAGTTACAACAGAGCTAACTATGGCTACACCTTC.

This chain connects TRBV30 to TRBJ2-3, with 10 bases that match TRBD2. The CDR3 sequence is 17 residues long. J gave up 4 bases and V 0 bases, and 10 bases lay outside the gene matches. Germline assignment: CDR1 GTSNPN and CDR2 SVGIG (reference sequence). This CDR3 reads CAWSVWGASGRSDTQYF. The DNA of the CDR3 is TGTGCCTGGAGTGTATGGGGGGCTAGCGGGAGATCAGATACGCAGTATTTT.

The CDR3 nucleotides read TGTGCCAGCAGCTCAACAGTAGCGGGAGGGCTTGGGGCCAACGTCCTGACTTTC. Residues: CASSSTVAGGLGANVLTF. The chain employs TRBV7-9 and TRBJ2-6; TRBD2 agrees at 11 bases. V was clipped by 4 bases and J by 3 bases; unmatched bases: 8. The CDR3 contains 18 residues. Germline V lookup: CDR1 SEHNR, CDR2 FQNEAQ (reference sequence).

The V and J genes are TRBV7-6 and TRBJ2-5, with TRBD1 as a possible D gene (6 bases). The V end lost 0 bases, the J end lost 5 bases, and 16 bases lay between the germline ends. This CDR3 is 16 amino acids long. Germline CDR1 and CDR2: SGHVS and FNYEAQ. The CDR3 loop reads CASSLAGTGWRETQYF. CDR3 coding DNA: TGTGCCAGCAGCTTAGCGGGTACAGGGTGGAGGGAGACCCAGTACTTC.

This rearrangement joins TRBV6-1 to TRBJ2-7, with TRBD1 matching over 8 bases. Germline V gene data show CDR1 as MNHNS and CDR2 as SASEGT. The CDR3 length is 14 residues. With V trimmed by 3 bases and J by 4 bases, 5 bases remained unmatched. The chain's CDR3 is CASSESGGRYEQYF. The CDR3, as DNA: TGTGCCAGCAGTGAGTCAGGGGGCCGGTACGAGCAGTACTTC.